This T cell receptor beta chain was identified during a study of CD8 T cells in ankylosing spondylitis. Generation of TCR beta libraries employed quantitative 5'-RACE incorporating molecular barcodes. TCRdb independently ran MiXCR on the 5' RACE reads; one entry per CDR3 protein. The table has under 950,000 distinct CDR3 sequences, roughly 20% seen once. Study-wide findings and caveats: A motif in TCR beta, a set of about 8 highly homologous variants, appeared characteristic of ankylosing spondylitis blood. Earlier studies detected some motif variants in reactive arthritis synovial fluid and blood. Matched ankylosing spondylitis synovial fluid reportedly showed significant enrichment of disease-linked clones.

This clonotype came up a few times. What it binds is not known. Source material: blood, either unsorted or a sorted T cell fraction (not recorded which). This TCR derives from a male donor with ankylosing spondylitis.

The DNA of the CDR3 is TGCAGTGCTAGGGACGGAAGAGGCTACACCTTC. It specifies CSARDGRGYTF. V and J are TRBV20-1 and TRBJ1-2, with no clear D. V lost 3 bases and J 8 bases, leaving 10 bases between the germline ends. Germline V gives CDR1 DFQATT, CDR2 SNEGSKA (reference sequence). The CDR3 extends over 11 amino acids.